The clone carrying this T cell receptor (beta chain) was counted only a few times. Germline V gene data show CDR1 as MNHNS and CDR2 as SASEGT. The CDR3 covers 16 residues. The sample is drawn from a study of blood T cells in healthy people across ages. A sample-barcoded 5' primer and a J-beta primer mix were used in a second PCR of roughly 7 to 11 cycles. TCRdb called the 5' RACE reads again in MiXCR, with one record for every CDR3 protein. The table lists under 750,000 distinct CDR3 sequences, roughly 48% of them singletons. The J gene is TRBJ2-1, the V gene TRBV6-1; D is possibly TRBD2 (6 bases). The DNA end favors TRBJ2-7, so the J call may be wrong. The sample was blood. The clonotype comes from a man older than 75 in good health. DNA for the CDR3: TGTGCCAGCAGTGAAGCGCGGGGCTTTTCCTACAATGAGCAGTACTTC. It is translated as CASSEARGFSYNEQYF.